The source of this TCR beta chain is a study of tumor and adjacent non-tumor tissue in lung cancer. Across the study: Patients were aged about 31 to 85, fewer than twelve men and 4 to 6 women, stage I to III.

The CDR3 has 16 amino acids. Three rounds of nested PCR, following a modified ARM-PCR protocol, produced the TCRbeta library. TCRdb analysed the multiplex PCR reads with MiXCR anew, one entry per CDR3 protein. Of 100,000 to 120,000 distinct CDR3 sequences in the sample, 75% to 90% were seen once. This sample's RNA came from whole unsorted tissue. As regards this clonotype: Germline is not matched at one junction end, which may reflect a read error.

The V call is TRBV12-3 or TRBV12-4, the J call TRBJ1-5, with D perhaps matching TRBD1 (6 bases). The sequencing sample was made of lung tumor tissue. This TCR came from a man between 65 and 80 years old with non-small cell lung cancer. This CDR3 reads CASSTYRGQGIQPQHF. The CDR3 nucleotides are TGCGCCAGCAGTACATATCGGGGGCAGGGCATTCAGCCCCAGCATTTT.